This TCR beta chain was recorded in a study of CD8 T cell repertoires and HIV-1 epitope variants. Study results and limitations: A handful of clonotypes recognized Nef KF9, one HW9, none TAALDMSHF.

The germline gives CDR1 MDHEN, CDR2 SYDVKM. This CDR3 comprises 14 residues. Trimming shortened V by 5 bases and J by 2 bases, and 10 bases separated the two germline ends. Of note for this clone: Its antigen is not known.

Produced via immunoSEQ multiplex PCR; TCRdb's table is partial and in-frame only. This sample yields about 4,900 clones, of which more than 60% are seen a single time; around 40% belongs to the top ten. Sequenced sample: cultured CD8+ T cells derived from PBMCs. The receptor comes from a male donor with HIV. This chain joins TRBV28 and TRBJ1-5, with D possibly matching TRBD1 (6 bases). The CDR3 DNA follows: TGTGCCAGCAGTCCCCGGACAGGCAATCAGCCCCAGCATTTT. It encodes CASSPRTGNQPQHF.